This TCR beta chain was found in a study of blood T cell repertoires in COVID-19. Study-level information: PBMCs, B-cell-depleted T cells, or T cells were the source of the cDNA or gDNA that made up the material.

The germline CDR1 and CDR2 sequences are MNHEY and SVGAGI. Trimming removed 5 bases at V and 1 base at J, with 14 bases between. There are 15 residues in the CDR3. Original data processing: Nucleated cell number was recorded as an estimate derived from reference gene primer amplification. Clones were read by immunoSEQ multiplex PCR, and TCRdb kept only the in-frame ones, dropping some. V, J and clone size were drawn from that table, and D and trimming were deduced from the DNA. This table holds roughly 20,000 clones, around 87% found once. Material: peripheral blood. The gene calls are TRBV6-5 and TRBJ2-5; a weak D match, TRBD1 (5 bases). This clonotype was obtained from a human donor in a cohort sampled during active COVID-19. In DNA, the CDR3 is TGTGCCAGCAGTCCCTTCGGGCAGGGCCAAGAGACCCAGTACTTC. Its translation: CASSPFGQGQETQYF.